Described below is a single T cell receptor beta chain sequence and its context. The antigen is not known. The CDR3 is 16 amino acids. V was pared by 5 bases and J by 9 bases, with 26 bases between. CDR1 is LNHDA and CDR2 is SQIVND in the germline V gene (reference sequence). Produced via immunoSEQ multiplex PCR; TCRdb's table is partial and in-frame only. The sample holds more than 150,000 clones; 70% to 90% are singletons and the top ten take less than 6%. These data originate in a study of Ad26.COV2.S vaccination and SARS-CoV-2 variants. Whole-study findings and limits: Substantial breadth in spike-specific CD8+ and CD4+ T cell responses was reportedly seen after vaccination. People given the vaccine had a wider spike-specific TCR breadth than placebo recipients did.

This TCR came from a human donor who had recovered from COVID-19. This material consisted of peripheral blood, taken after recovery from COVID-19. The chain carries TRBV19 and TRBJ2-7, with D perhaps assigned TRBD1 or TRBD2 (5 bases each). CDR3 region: CASSPGLRVRTQGQYF. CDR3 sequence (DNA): TGTGCCAGTAGTCCTGGACTCAGGGTTAGGACACAAGGGCAGTACTTC. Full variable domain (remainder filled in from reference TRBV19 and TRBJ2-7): DGGITQSPKYLFRKEGQNVTLSCEQNLNHDAMYWYRQDPGQGLRLIYYSQIVNDFQKGDIAEGYSVSREKKESFPLTVTSAQKNPTAFYLCASSPGLRVRTQGQYFGPGTRLTVT.